A selection of T cell receptor beta chains follows, all from one sample in a study of technical replicates of blood from several donors. Repertoires were generated with immunoSEQ multiplex PCR, while TCRdb's copy carries only in-frame clones and drops some. The table lists about 100,000 clones, over 90% of them singletons. Sequencing used T cells isolated from PBMCs. These receptors originate from a human donor in good health. CDR3s include the opening cysteine and the closing phenylalanine or tryptophan. A D gene is named only where the DNA matches it firmly. Expanded clones are given a class, and other clones once, few, many or no size at all.

len	j_gene	d_gene	abundance	v_gene	CDR3nt	CDR3aa
15	TRBJ2-1	-	once	TRBV9	TGTGCCAGCAGCCCCGGTGGGGGCGCCTACAATGAGCAGTTCTTC	CASSPGGGAYNEQFF
14	TRBJ2-7	TRBD1	-	TRBV18	TGTGCCAGCTCACCACTGTCAGGGGGTCGCGAGCAGTACTTC	CASSPLSGGREQYF
11	TRBJ1-2	TRBD1	-	TRBV20-1	TGCAGTGCTAGGGACAGGGTGTTTGATACCTTC	CSARDRVFDTF
15	TRBJ2-7	-	once	TRBV5-4	TGTGCCAGCAGCTTGGAGTATGCGGGGTTCGGCGAGCAGTACTTC	CASSLEYAGFGEQYF
13	TRBJ1-2	TRBD1	-	TRBV11-3	TGTGCCAGCAGCCACAGGGGGCTACGTGGCTACACCTTC	CASSHRGLRGYTF
15	TRBJ2-3	-	-	TRBV2	TGTGCCAGCAGTGAACGCGGGGTTGATACAGATACGCAGTATTTT	CASSERGVDTDTQYF
17	TRBJ1-2	-	-	TRBV7-2	TGTGCCAGCAGCTTAGTTGGCTTGATTATCATACCGGGGGGCTACACCTTC	CASSLVGLIIIPGGYTF
14	TRBJ1-2	-	once	TRBV5-4	TGTGCCAGCAGCAACCGGGACACCGGGGATGGCTACACCTTC	CASSNRDTGDGYTF
14	TRBJ1-1	-	-	TRBV5-1	TGCGCCAGCAGCACCGGGATCCAGGTCACTGAAGCTTTCTTT	CASSTGIQVTEAFF
12	TRBJ2-3	-	-	TRBV30	TGTGCCTGGAGTGTCGGCACAGATACGCAGTATTTT	CAWSVGTDTQYF
16	TRBJ2-3	-	-	TRBV19	TGTGCCAGTAGTATAGGAGGACTTCTCATTACAGATACGCAGTATTTT	CASSIGGLLITDTQYF
17	TRBJ2-1	TRBD2	once	TRBV5-1	TGCGCCAGCAGCACCCGACGACTAGCGGGAGGTAACAATGAGCAGTTCTTC	CASSTRRLAGGNNEQFF
13	TRBJ2-7	TRBD1	-	TRBV10-1	TGCGCCACTTCACCGGGACAGCGGTACGAGCAGTACTTC	CATSPGQRYEQYF
15	TRBJ1-2	-	-	TRBV7-9	TGTGCCAGCATCCACGACGACAGTATAAACTATGGCTACACCTTC	CASIHDDSINYGYTF
14	TRBJ1-1	-	-	TRBV27	TGTGCCAGCCAAATTACAGTAGGGGACACTGAAGCTTTCTTT	CASQITVGDTEAFF
14	TRBJ2-7	TRBD1	once	TRBV29-1	TGCAGCGTTGCCATCGGGACAGGGAGCTACGAGCAGTACTTC	CSVAIGTGSYEQYF
15	TRBJ2-7	-	-	TRBV28	TGTGCCAGCAGTCCGCCGACAGGGAGGAGCTACGAGCAGTACTTC	CASSPPTGRSYEQYF
13	TRBJ1-5	-	-	TRBV6-5	TGTGCCACCCACGCATCAGTTGATCAGCCCCAGCATTTT	CATHASVDQPQHF
16	TRBJ2-1	TRBD2	once	TRBV5-1	TGCGCCAGCAGCTGGGGACTAGCGGGAGCCGGGGATGAGCAGTTCTTC	CASSWGLAGAGDEQFF
15	TRBJ2-2	-	once	TRBV28	TGTGCCAGCAGTTTCTTGGCAGGGCCCCCCGGGGAGCTGTTTTTT	CASSFLAGPPGELFF
14	TRBJ1-3	-	-	TRBV5-1	TGCGCCAGCAGCTTGGCGGGTGACGGAAACACCATATATTTT	CASSLAGDGNTIYF
15	TRBJ1-1	TRBD1	-	TRBV15	TGTGCCACCAGCAACCCGACAGGGGGCAACACTGAAGCTTTCTTT	CATSNPTGGNTEAFF
14	TRBJ2-7	TRBD2	-	TRBV6-5	TGTGCCAGCAGGGGAAGCGGGACCTCCTACGAGCAGTACTTC	CASRGSGTSYEQYF
16	TRBJ2-2	TRBD1	-	TRBV4-2	TGTGCCAGCAGCCAGGATGGACAGGGGGACACCGGGGAGCTGTTTTTT	CASSQDGQGDTGELFF
22	TRBJ1-5	TRBD1	-	TRBV4-1	TGCGCCAGCAGCCAAGATCGGATCCTTTTAACAGGGGTGTGGGATAGCAATCAGCCCCAGCATTTT	CASSQDRILLTGVWDSNQPQHF
14	TRBJ2-5	TRBD2	-	TRBV10-3	TGTGCCATCAGGACTAGCGGACCTCAAGAGACCCAGTACTTC	CAIRTSGPQETQYF
14	TRBJ1-1	-	few	TRBV6-4	TGTGCCAGCGGGGAGGGGACGGTGAACACTGAAGCTTTCTTT	CASGEGTVNTEAFF
16	TRBJ1-4	-	-	TRBV28	TGTGCCAGCAGTATATACGGCGGTGCAACTAATGAAAAACTGTTTTTT	CASSIYGGATNEKLFF
16	TRBJ2-7	TRBD1	-	TRBV18	TGTGCCAGCTCACCCTACCCCGGGACAGGGTTTGGGGAGCAGTACTTC	CASSPYPGTGFGEQYF
17	TRBJ2-1	TRBD2	-	TRBV19	TGTGCCAGTAGTATCTGGGGGCTAGCGGGGGGGTACAATGAGCAGTTCTTC	CASSIWGLAGGYNEQFF
14	TRBJ1-3	-	-	TRBV29-1	TGCAGCGTTGAGGCTGGACTTGGGGGAAACACCATATATTTT	CSVEAGLGGNTIYF
15	TRBJ1-4	-	-	TRBV19	TGTGCCAGTACCCGGGGGTGGGTCCCCAATGAAAAACTGTTTTTT	CASTRGWVPNEKLFF